This TCR beta chain was recorded in a study of T-cell reconstitution after alpha-beta-depleted transplantation in children. Overall study results and limits: About two months after transplant, alpha-beta T cells reportedly came from several hundred expanded graft clones.

For TCRbeta, the library was prepared with unique molecular identifiers. TCRdb reanalysed the PCR reads using MiXCR and keeps one entry per CDR3 protein. This table holds a few hundred thousand distinct CDR3 sequences, roughly 13% found once. V lost 6 bases to trimming and J lost 6 bases, with 15 bases between them. The CDR3 contains 14 residues. The germline V gene encodes CDR1 MDHEN and CDR2 SYDVKM. This clonotype was detected only a few times. Its target is unknown. The chain joins TRBV28 to TRBJ2-1, with D possibly being TRBD2 (7 bases). The sample here was PBMCs, mostly from graft donor cells, taken 360 days after TCRalphabeta/CD19-depleted stem cell transplant. This receptor was obtained from a male patient younger than 18 who had a stem cell transplant for acute myeloid leukemia, so the T cells may come from the graft donor. The CDR3 bases are TGTGCCAGCAGCCTCGGACTAGGGGGCAATGAGCAGTTCTTC. Translation gives CASSLGLGGNEQFF.